Sequencing of this T cell receptor beta chain was carried out in a study of cytomegalovirus exposure and HLA in healthy donors. Overall study context: Early released data comprised 80 million to 90 million unique TCRs from HLA-typed donors. Study-level results: An analysis was carried out at a later point. It showed that HLA-associated TCR beta chains were more clonally expanded than equally common non-associated chains.

The junction had 2 bases not matched to a gene; V was cut back by 5 bases and J by 3 bases. Germline V gene lookup returns CDR1 LNHDA and CDR2 SQIVND (reference sequence). This CDR3 has 13 residues. To note about this clone: Its antigen remains unknown.

PCR used 60 Vbeta primers and 13 Jbeta primers. Generated by immunoSEQ multiplex PCR, the TCRdb table keeps only in-frame clones and is missing some. The sample totals fewer than 150,000 clones. This chain links TRBV19 with TRBJ2-7; 9 bases align to TRBD1. Sample: PBMCs. The receptor's source is a man aged 35 to 55 in good health and CMV-seronegative. The CDR3: CASSLDRGYEQYF. The DNA for the CDR3 is TGTGCCAGTAGTTTGGACAGGGGCTACGAGCAGTACTTC.